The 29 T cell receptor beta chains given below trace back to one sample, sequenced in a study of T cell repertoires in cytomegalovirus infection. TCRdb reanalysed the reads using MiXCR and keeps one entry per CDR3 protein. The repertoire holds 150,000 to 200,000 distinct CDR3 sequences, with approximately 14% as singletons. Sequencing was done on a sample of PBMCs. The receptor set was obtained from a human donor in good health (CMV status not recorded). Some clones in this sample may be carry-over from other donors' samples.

CDR3 sequence reads: CASSQDGGIGNQPQHF. In nucleotides, the CDR3 is TGCGCCAGCAGCCAAGATGGAGGGATTGGCAATCAGCCCCAGCATTTT. The J gene is TRBJ1-5, the V gene TRBV4-1; D not certain. V lost 0 bases and J 2 bases, leaving 11 bases between the germline ends. Per the germline V gene, CDR1 is MGHRA and CDR2 is YSYEKL. CDR3 size: 16 residues.

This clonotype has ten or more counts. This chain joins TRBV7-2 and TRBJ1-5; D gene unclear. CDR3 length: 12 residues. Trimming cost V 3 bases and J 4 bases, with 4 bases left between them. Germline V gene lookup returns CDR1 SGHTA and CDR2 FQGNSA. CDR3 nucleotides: TGTGCCAGCAGCTTGGGGAATCAGCCCCAGCATTTT. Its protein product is CASSLGNQPQHF.

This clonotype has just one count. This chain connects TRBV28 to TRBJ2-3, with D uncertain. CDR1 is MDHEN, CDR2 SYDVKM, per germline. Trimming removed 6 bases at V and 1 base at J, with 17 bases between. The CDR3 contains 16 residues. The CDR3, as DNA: TGTGCCAGCAGATCCAATGGTGGCCGCCGCACAGATACGCAGTATTTT. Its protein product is CASRSNGGRRTDTQYF.

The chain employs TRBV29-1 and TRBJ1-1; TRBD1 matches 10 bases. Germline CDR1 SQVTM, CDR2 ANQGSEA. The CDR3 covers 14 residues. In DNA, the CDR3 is TGCGCCTTAAGCAGGGACAGGGGAAGCACTGAAGCTTTCTTT. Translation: CALSRDRGSTEAFF.

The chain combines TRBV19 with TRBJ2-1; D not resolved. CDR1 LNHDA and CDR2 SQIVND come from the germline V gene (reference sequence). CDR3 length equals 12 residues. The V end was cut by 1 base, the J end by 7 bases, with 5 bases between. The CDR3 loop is CASSIGGNEQFF. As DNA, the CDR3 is TGTGCCAGTAGTATAGGGGGAAATGAGCAGTTCTTC.

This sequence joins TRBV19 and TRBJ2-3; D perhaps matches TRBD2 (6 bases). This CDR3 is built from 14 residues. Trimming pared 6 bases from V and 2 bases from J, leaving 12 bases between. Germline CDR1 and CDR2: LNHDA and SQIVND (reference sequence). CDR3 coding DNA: TGTGCCAGTAGCTCGGGACTGGTCACAGATACGCAGTATTTT. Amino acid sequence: CASSSGLVTDTQYF.

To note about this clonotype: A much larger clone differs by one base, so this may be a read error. The CDR3 region has the DNA TGTGCCAGTAGTCTGAGATCGGGGGCCAGGAGCTCCTACAATGAGCAGTTCTTC. Its protein product is CASSLRSGARSSYNEQFF. V and J are TRBV19 and TRBJ2-1; the D gene could be TRBD1 or TRBD2 (6 bases each). Per the germline V gene, CDR1 is LNHDA and CDR2 is SQIVND (reference sequence). V lost 5 bases and J lost 0, with 20 bases in between. CDR3 size: 18 residues.

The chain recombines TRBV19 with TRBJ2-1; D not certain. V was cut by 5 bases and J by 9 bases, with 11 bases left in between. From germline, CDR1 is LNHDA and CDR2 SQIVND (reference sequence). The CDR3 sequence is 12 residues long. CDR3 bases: TGTGCCAGTAGTTCCGTCCTAGGTGAGCAGTTCTTC. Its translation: CASSSVLGEQFF.

CDR3 coding DNA: TGCAGCGTTGAGACGGTGCGTACCTCCTACAATGAGCAGTTCTTC. As protein: CSVETVRTSYNEQFF. V usage is TRBV29-1 and J usage is TRBJ2-1; no clear D. This CDR3 is 15 amino acids long. The V end was cut by 3 bases, the J end by 0 bases, with 12 bases between. CDR1 is SQVTM, CDR2 ANQGSEA, per germline.

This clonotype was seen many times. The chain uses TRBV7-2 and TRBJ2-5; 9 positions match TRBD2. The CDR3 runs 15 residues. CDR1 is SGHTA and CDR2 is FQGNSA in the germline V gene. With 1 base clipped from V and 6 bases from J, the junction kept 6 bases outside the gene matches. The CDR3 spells CASSLVSGGPKTQYF. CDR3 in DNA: TGTGCCAGCAGCTTAGTTAGCGGGGGACCCAAGACCCAGTACTTC.

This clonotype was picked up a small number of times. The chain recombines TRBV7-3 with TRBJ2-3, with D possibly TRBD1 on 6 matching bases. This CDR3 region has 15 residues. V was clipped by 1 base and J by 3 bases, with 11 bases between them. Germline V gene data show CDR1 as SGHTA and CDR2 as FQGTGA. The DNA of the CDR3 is TGTGCCAGCAGCTTAAATACAGGGCCAACAGATACGCAGTATTTT. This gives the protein CASSLNTGPTDTQYF.

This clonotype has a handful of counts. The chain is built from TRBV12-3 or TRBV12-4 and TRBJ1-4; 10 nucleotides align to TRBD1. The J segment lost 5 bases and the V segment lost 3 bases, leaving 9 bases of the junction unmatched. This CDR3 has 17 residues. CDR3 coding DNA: TGTGCCAGCAGTTTCTCCGGGACAGGGGCCCGGAATGAAAAACTGTTTTTT. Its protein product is CASSFSGTGARNEKLFF.

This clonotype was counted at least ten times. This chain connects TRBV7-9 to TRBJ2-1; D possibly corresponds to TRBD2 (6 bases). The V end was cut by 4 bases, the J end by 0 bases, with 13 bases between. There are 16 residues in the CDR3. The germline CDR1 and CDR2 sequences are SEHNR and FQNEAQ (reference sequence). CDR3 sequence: CASSYRAGSSYNEQFF. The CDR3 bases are TGTGCCAGCAGCTATAGGGCGGGGAGCTCCTACAATGAGCAGTTCTTC.

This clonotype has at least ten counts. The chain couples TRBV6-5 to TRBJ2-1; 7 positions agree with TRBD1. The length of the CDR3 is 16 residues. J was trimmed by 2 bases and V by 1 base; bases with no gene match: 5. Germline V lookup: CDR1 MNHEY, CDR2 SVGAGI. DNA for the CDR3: TGTGCCAGCAGTTACTTTCAGGGGGTTGCCTACAATGAGCAGTTCTTC. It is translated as CASSYFQGVAYNEQFF.

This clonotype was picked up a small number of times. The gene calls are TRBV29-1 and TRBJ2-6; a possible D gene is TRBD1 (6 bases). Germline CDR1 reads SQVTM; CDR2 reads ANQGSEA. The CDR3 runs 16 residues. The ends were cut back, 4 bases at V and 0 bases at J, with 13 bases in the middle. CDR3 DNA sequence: TGCAGCGTTGTAGGGGGTCGTTCCTCTGGGGCCAACGTCCTGACTTTC. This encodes CSVVGGRSSGANVLTF.

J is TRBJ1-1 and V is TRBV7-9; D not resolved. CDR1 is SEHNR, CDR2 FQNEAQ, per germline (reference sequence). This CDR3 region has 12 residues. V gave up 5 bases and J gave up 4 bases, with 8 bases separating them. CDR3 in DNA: TGTGCCAGCAGCCTCCCGGTCACTGAAGCTTTCTTT. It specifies CASSLPVTEAFF.

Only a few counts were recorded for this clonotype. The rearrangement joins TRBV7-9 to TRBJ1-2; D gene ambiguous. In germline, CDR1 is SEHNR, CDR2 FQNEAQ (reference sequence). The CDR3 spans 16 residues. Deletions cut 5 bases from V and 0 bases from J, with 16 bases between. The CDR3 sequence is CASSHTKGAANYGYTF. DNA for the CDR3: TGTGCCAGCAGCCACACTAAGGGTGCCGCTAACTATGGCTACACCTTC.

CDR3 nucleotide sequence: TGTGCCAGCAGTTACATCACCTACGAGCAGTACTTC. It yields the protein CASSYITYEQYF. The V and J genes are TRBV6-6 and TRBJ2-7; unclear D gene. CDR3 length equals 12 residues. The germline V and J ends were trimmed by 2 bases and 2 bases, with 4 bases remaining between them. Germline V lookup: CDR1 MNHNY, CDR2 SVGAGI (reference sequence).

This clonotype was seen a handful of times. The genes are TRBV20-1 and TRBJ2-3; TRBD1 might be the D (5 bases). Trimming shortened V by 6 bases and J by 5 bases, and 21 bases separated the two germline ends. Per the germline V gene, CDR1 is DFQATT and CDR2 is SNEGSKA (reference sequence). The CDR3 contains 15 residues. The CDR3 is CSARVGPTKGDTQYF. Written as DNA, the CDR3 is TGCAGTGCCAGGGTGGGGCCTACAAAGGGAGATACGCAGTATTTT.

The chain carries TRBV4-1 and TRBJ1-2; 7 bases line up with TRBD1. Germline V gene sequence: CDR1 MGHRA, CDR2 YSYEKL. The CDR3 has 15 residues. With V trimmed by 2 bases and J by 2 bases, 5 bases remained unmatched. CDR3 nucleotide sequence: TGCGCCAGCAGCCAACCCCCGGACAGGAACTATGGCTACACCTTC. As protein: CASSQPPDRNYGYTF.

The CDR3: CASSYSISTSVTDTQYF. The CDR3 DNA sequence: TGTGCCAGCAGTTACTCGATTTCGACTAGCGTCACAGATACGCAGTATTTT. V is TRBV6-5 and J is TRBJ2-3, with 8 bases fitting TRBD2. The CDR3 contains 17 residues. Germline V gene sequence: CDR1 MNHEY, CDR2 SVGAGI. The trim removed 0 bases at V and 2 bases at J, leaving 7 bases unmatched.

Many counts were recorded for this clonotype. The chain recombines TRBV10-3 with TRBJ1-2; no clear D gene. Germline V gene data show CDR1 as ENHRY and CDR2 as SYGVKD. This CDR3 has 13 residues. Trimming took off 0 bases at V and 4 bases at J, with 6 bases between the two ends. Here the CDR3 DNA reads TGTGCCATCAGTGAGTCTCGCGGCTATGGCTACACCTTC. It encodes CAISESRGYGYTF.

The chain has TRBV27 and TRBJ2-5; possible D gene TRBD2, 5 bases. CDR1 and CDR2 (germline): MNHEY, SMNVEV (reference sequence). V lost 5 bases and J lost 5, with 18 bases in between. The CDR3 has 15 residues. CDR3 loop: CASSEIPGYRETQYF. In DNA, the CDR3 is TGTGCCAGCAGTGAGATACCGGGATACCGGGAGACCCAGTACTTC.

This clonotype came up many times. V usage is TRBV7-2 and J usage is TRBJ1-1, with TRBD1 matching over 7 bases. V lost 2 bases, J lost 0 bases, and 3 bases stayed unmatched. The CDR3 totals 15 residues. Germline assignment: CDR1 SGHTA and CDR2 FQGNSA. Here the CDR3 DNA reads TGTGCCAGCAGCTTACAGGGGGGGATGAACACTGAAGCTTTCTTT. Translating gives CASSLQGGMNTEAFF. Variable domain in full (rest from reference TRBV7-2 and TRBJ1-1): GAGVSQSPSNKVTEKGKDVELRCDPISGHTALYWYRQSLGQGLEFLIYFQGNSAPDKSGLPSDRFSAERTGGSVSTLTIQRTQQEDSAVYLCASSLQGGMNTEAFFGQGTRLTVV.

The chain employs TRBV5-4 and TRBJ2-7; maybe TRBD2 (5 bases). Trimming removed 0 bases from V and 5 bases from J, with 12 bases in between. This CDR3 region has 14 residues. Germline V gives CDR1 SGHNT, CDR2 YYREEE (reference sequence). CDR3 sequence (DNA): TGTGCCAGCAGCTTGGAGAGGGATTCCCACGAGCAGTACTTC. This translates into CASSLERDSHEQYF.

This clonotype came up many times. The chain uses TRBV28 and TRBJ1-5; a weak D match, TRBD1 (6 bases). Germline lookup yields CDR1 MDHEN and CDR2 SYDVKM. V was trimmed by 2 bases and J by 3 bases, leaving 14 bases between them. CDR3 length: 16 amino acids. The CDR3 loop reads CASSLKGEGINQPQHF. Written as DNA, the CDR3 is TGTGCCAGCAGTTTAAAGGGGGAGGGAATCAATCAGCCCCAGCATTTT.

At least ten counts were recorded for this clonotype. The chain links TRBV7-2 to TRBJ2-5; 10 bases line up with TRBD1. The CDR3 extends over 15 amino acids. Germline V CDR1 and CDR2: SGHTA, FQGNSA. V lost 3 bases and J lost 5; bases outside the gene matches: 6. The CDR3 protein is CASSFDRGRWETQYF. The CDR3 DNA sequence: TGTGCCAGCAGCTTTGACAGGGGGCGATGGGAGACCCAGTACTTC.

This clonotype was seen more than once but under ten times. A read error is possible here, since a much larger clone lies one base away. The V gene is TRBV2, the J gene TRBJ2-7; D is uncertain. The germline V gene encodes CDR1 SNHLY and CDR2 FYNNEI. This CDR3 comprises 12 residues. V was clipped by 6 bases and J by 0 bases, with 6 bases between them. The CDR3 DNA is TGTGCCAGCAGCCGTACCTCCTACGAGCAGTACTTC. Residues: CASSRTSYEQYF.

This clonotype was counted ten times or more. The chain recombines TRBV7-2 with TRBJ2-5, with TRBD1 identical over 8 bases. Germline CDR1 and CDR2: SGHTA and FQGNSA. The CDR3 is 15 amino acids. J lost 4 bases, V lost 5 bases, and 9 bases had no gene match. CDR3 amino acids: CASSPQTGVGETQYF. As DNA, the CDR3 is TGTGCCAGCAGCCCCCAGACAGGGGTAGGAGAGACCCAGTACTTC.